Each of the 22 T cell receptor beta chains below was sequenced from the same sample in a study of patients with pleural tuberculosis. TCRdb re-analysed the reads in MiXCR, keeping a single row per CDR3 protein. The data hold under 30,000 distinct CDR3 sequences, with 15% to 20% observed a single time. The material sequenced was peripheral blood. Receptors originate from a human donor with pleural tuberculosis.

This clonotype was picked up many times. J is TRBJ2-1 and V is TRBV19; 7 nucleotides align to TRBD1. This CDR3 is built from 14 residues. J gave up 4 bases and V 7 bases, and 7 bases lay outside the gene matches. CDR1 is LNHDA and CDR2 is SQIVND in the germline V gene (reference sequence). The CDR3 nucleotides read TGTGCCAGTACCCCCTGGGACAGTTACAATGAGCAGTTCTTC. The encoded protein is CASTPWDSYNEQFF.

This clonotype was observed many times. The chain combines TRBV20-1 with TRBJ1-5; D is unresolved. CDR3 length: 13 residues. In germline, CDR1 is DFQATT, CDR2 SNEGSKA (reference sequence). DNA for the CDR3: TGCGGATTCCAGGCAGAGCACAATCAGCCCCAGCATTTT. Its protein product is CGFQAEHNQPQHF.

By share, this clonotype counts as medium-sized. The chain links TRBV6-1 to TRBJ2-1; a weak D match, TRBD2 (5 bases). Trimming stripped 2 bases from V and 4 bases from J, with 12 bases between. Germline CDR1 is MNHNS and CDR2 is SASEGT. The CDR3 totals 15 residues. DNA for the CDR3: TGTGCCAGCAGTGAAAACGGGGTAGGGTACAATGAGCAGTTCTTC. Translating gives CASSENGVGYNEQFF.

There are many counts of this clonotype. The chain recombines TRBV7-9 with TRBJ1-2; 7 bases fit TRBD1. CDR1 SEHNR and CDR2 FQNEAQ come from the germline V gene (reference sequence). This CDR3 is 17 amino acids long. The trim removed 5 bases at V and 0 bases at J, leaving 12 bases unmatched. CDR3 sequence: CASSTGTATRPNYGYTF. The CDR3 coding sequence is TGTGCCAGCAGCACTGGGACAGCGACCCGTCCTAACTATGGCTACACCTTC.

This clonotype came up many times. The rearrangement uses TRBV7-6 and TRBJ2-3; TRBD1 matches at 7 bases. With V trimmed by 1 base and J by 6 bases, 7 bases remained unmatched. This CDR3 spans 15 amino acids. In germline, CDR1 is SGHVS, CDR2 FNYEAQ. The chain's CDR3 is CASSLVVGTADTQYF. CDR3 bases: TGTGCCAGCAGCTTAGTAGTTGGGACAGCCGATACGCAGTATTTT.

Notes on this clonotype: The junction does not match germline at one end; this may be a read error. The V gene is TRBV7-9, the J gene TRBJ1-1; the D gene is possibly TRBD1 (6 bases). The CDR3 contains 13 residues. In germline, CDR1 is SEHNR, CDR2 FQNEAQ (reference sequence). The CDR3 reads CASSYRENTEALF. The DNA for the CDR3 is TGTGCCAGCAGTTACAGGGAGAACACTGAAGCCCTCTTT.

The V gene is TRBV4-1, the J gene TRBJ1-6; 10 bases line up with TRBD1. The CDR3 runs to 15 residues. Trimming removed 4 bases from V and 7 bases from J; junction bases left unmatched: 4. The germline CDR1 and CDR2 sequences are MGHRA and YSYEKL. CDR3 residues: CASSPGQGENSPLHF. The CDR3 DNA is TGCGCCAGCAGCCCCGGACAGGGGGAAAATTCACCCCTCCACTTT.

This clonotype was seen many times. The CDR3 DNA reads TGTGCCAGCCTTCGGGGGGGAAGTGGCAATCAGCCCCAGCATTTT. It translates to CASLRGGSGNQPQHF. The V call is TRBV12-3 or TRBV12-4, the J call TRBJ1-5; D perhaps matches TRBD1 (5 bases). V gave up 8 bases and J gave up 2 bases, with 16 bases separating them. The CDR3 sequence is 15 residues long.

This clonotype has only a few counts. The chain couples TRBV5-5 to TRBJ2-2, with TRBD2 identical over 14 bases. V lost 0 bases to trimming and J lost 4 bases; unmatched junction nucleotides: 5. The length of the CDR3 is 18 residues. Germline assignment: CDR1 SGHKS and CDR2 YYEKEE (reference sequence). The DNA for the CDR3 is TGTGCCAGCAGCTTGGGACTAGCGGGGGGGCGGTCCACCGGGGAGCTGTTTTTT. Amino acid sequence: CASSLGLAGGRSTGELFF.

The sample holds many counts of this clonotype. The chain links TRBV9 to TRBJ2-2; D call uncertain. Germline loops: CDR1 SGDLS, CDR2 YYNGEE. This CDR3 spans 12 amino acids. V lost 1 base and J 6 bases, leaving 4 bases between the germline ends. In DNA form, the CDR3 reads TGTGCCAGCAGCGTATCCGCCGGGGAGCTGTTTTTT. Translated: CASSVSAGELFF. Variable domain in full (rest from reference TRBV9 and TRBJ2-2): DSGVTQTPKHLITATGQRVTLRCSPRSGDLSVYWYQQSLDQGLQFLIQYYNGEERAKGNILERFSAQQFPDLHSELNLSSLELGDSALYFCASSVSAGELFFGEGSRLTVL.

This clonotype was observed many times. The genes are TRBV12-3 or TRBV12-4 and TRBJ2-7; tentative D call: TRBD2 (6 bases). The CDR3 totals 15 residues. V gave up 0 bases and J gave up 3 bases, with 12 bases separating them. The CDR3 loop is CASSLAGEANYEQYF. The CDR3 nucleotides are TGTGCCAGCAGTTTAGCCGGGGAGGCGAACTACGAGCAGTACTTC.

The V gene is TRBV5-4, the J gene TRBJ1-1; D possibly corresponds to TRBD1 (5 bases). This CDR3 is built from 12 residues. V gave up 4 bases and J gave up 8 bases, with 12 bases separating them. Germline V gene sequence: CDR1 SGHNT, CDR2 YYREEE (reference sequence). CDR3: CASSGGTPEAFF. The CDR3 region has the DNA TGTGCCAGCAGCGGCGGGACTCCCGAAGCTTTCTTT.

This clonotype was recorded many times. The chain recombines TRBV27 with TRBJ2-5, with 8 bases fitting TRBD2. Looked up from germline, CDR1 is MNHEY and CDR2 is SMNVEV (reference sequence). V dropped 4 bases and J dropped 5; count of bases not matched to a gene: 6. This CDR3 has 14 residues. The CDR3 DNA reads TGTGCCAGCAGTTCCGGACTAGCCTCGGAGACCCAGTACTTC. Translated, it gives CASSSGLASETQYF.

This clonotype was observed many times. The chain recombines TRBV5-4 with TRBJ2-2, with D unresolved. Trimming removed 2 bases at V and 6 bases at J, with 17 bases between. The CDR3 has 16 amino acids. Looked up from germline, CDR1 is SGHNT and CDR2 is YYREEE (reference sequence). CDR3 DNA: TGTGCCAGCAGCTTAAGGTCCACCTCAAATGCCGGGGAGCTGTTTTTT. Residues: CASSLRSTSNAGELFF. Drawing the rest from reference TRBV5-4 and TRBJ2-2, the complete variable domain is ETGVTQSPTHLIKTRGQQVTLRCSSQSGHNTVSWYQQALGQGPQFIFQYYREEENGRGNFPPRFSGLQFPNYSSELNVNALELDDSALYLCASSLRSTSNAGELFFGEGSRLTVL.

The sample holds many counts of this clonotype. The chain employs TRBV13 and TRBJ1-3; 9 nucleotides align to TRBD1. CDR3 size: 15 residues. Germline V gives CDR1 PRHDT, CDR2 FYEKMQ (reference sequence). Trimming removed 5 bases from V and 4 bases from J; junction bases left unmatched: 6. The CDR3 region is CASSGRQGVGNTIYF. CDR3 DNA sequence: TGTGCCAGCAGCGGGCGACAGGGGGTCGGAAACACCATATATTTT.

This clonotype was seen repeatedly, ten times or more. The rearrangement joins TRBV6-1 to TRBJ2-1; D is possibly TRBD1 (5 bases). The CDR3 runs 16 residues. The germline V and J ends were trimmed by 5 bases and 9 bases, with 23 bases remaining between them. Germline values: CDR1 MNHNS, CDR2 SASEGT. The CDR3: CASSSIMTSTVPEQFF. CDR3 sequence (DNA): TGTGCCAGCAGTTCAATTATGACATCGACAGTTCCTGAGCAGTTCTTC.

This clonotype was seen at least ten times. A read error may explain this, as a much larger clone is one base away. The missing conserved phenylalanine or tryptophan at the end of this CDR3 makes a read error likely. The chain has TRBV18 and TRBJ1-4, with TRBD1 as a possible D gene (5 bases). The V end lost 3 bases, the J end lost 6 bases, and 11 bases lay between the germline ends. The germline V gene has CDR1 KGHSH and CDR2 LQKENI. The CDR3 runs to 14 residues. CDR3: CASSPGTGDEKLFL. CDR3 bases: TGTGCCAGCTCACCTGGAACAGGTGATGAAAAACTGTTTCTT.

Sample share makes this clonotype medium-sized. The chain uses TRBV6-2 or TRBV6-3 and TRBJ2-3, with D possibly TRBD1 on 6 matching bases. The germline gives CDR1 MNHEY, CDR2 SVGEGT. This CDR3 has 15 amino acids. V gave up 2 bases and J gave up 6 bases, with 15 bases separating them. The chain's CDR3 is CASSYRGFPQDTQYF. CDR3 bases: TGTGCCAGCAGTTACAGGGGGTTCCCCCAGGATACGCAGTATTTT.

This clonotype came up many times. This rearrangement joins TRBV6-1 to TRBJ2-5, with 7 bases that match TRBD2. This CDR3 is built from 15 residues. CDR1 is MNHNS, CDR2 SASEGT, per germline. The trim removed 1 base at V and 4 bases at J, leaving 6 bases unmatched. In DNA, the CDR3 is TGTGCCAGCAGTGAAGTTGTGGGAGGGGCAGAGACCCAGTACTTC. Protein product: CASSEVVGGAETQYF.

In this sample, this clonotype is medium-sized. V and J are TRBV28 and TRBJ1-2; 10 bases are a match to TRBD1. The V gene end was trimmed by 8 bases and the J gene end by 8 bases; junction bases not matched to a gene: 11. The CDR3 loop spans 14 amino acids. In germline, CDR1 is MDHEN, CDR2 SYDVKM. The CDR3 region is CASRISGTGAGYTF. CDR3 DNA: TGTGCCAGCCGGATTTCCGGGACAGGGGCAGGCTACACCTTC.

This clonotype is judged medium-sized. The rearrangement uses TRBV6-2 or TRBV6-3 and TRBJ1-1, with TRBD1 as a possible D gene (5 bases). From germline, CDR1 is MNHEY and CDR2 SVGEGT. The CDR3 length is 10 residues. Deletions cut 8 bases from V and 7 bases from J, with 8 bases between. CDR3 coding DNA: TGTGCCAGCGCTGACAGTGAAGCTTTCTTT. This translates into CASADSEAFF.

This clonotype showed up just a few times. A read error is possible here, since a much larger clone lies one base away. The genes are TRBV20-1 and TRBJ2-1, with D perhaps given as TRBD1 or TRBD2 (6 bases each). The CDR3 runs to 16 residues. The germline CDR1 and CDR2 sequences are DFQATT and SNEGSKA (reference sequence). With 0 bases removed from V and 2 bases from J, the gap between germline ends came to 14 bases. In DNA form, the CDR3 reads TGCAGTGCTAGAGAGGGCTGGAGGGGGGCCTACAATGAGCAGTTCTTC. Encoded protein: CSAREGWRGAYNEQFF.